Shown below are 9 T cell receptor beta chains from a single sample sequenced in a study of OX40 agonist ivuxolimab in advanced cancers. TCRdb keeps only in-frame clones here, not all; method: immunoSEQ multiplex PCR. This sample has about 35,000 clones; around three quarters occur once, and the top ten carry around 21%. This specimen was CD4+ or CD8+ T cells sorted from blood, taken in a trial of the OX40 agonist ivuxolimab. The receptors were sampled from an adult with an advanced solid tumor such as melanoma, head and neck, liver or kidney cancer.

A single count supports this clone. The chain couples TRBV5-4 to TRBJ1-1; D gene unclear. Germline V gives CDR1 SGHNT, CDR2 YYREEE (reference sequence). This CDR3 region has 12 residues. The V and J ends lost 7 bases and 0 bases respectively, with 7 bases between them. The CDR3 sequence is CASRGVNTEAFF. CDR3 DNA sequence: TGTGCCAGCCGGGGAGTGAACACTGAAGCTTTCTTT.

The chain employs TRBV6-5 and TRBJ2-5; a possible D gene is TRBD2 (5 bases). Trimming cost V 7 bases and J 5 bases, with 20 bases left between them. In germline, CDR1 is MNHEY, CDR2 SVGAGI. The CDR3 totals 15 residues. The CDR3 nucleotides are TGTGCCAGCACCGCCGCGGGCCGAGCGGTGGAGACCCAGTACTTC. Translation: CASTAAGRAVETQYF.

The chain uses TRBV27 and TRBJ1-2, with 7 bases matching TRBD1. V shed 4 bases, J shed 1 base, and the junction held 6 bases outside the gene matches. The CDR3 loop spans 15 amino acids. Germline-derived CDR1 and CDR2 are MNHEY and SMNVEV (reference sequence). CDR3 sequence: CASSWRGRYNYGYTF. CDR3 in DNA: TGTGCCAGCAGTTGGAGGGGGCGATATAACTATGGCTACACCTTC.

This clone was seen a handful of times. This chain joins TRBV4-1 and TRBJ1-2, with D hard to call. Germline lookup yields CDR1 MGHRA and CDR2 YSYEKL. Trimming pared 1 base from V and 6 bases from J, leaving 15 bases between. This CDR3 region has 15 residues. The chain's CDR3 is CASSQGLGRVDGYTF. CDR3 DNA sequence: TGCGCCAGCAGCCAAGGCCTGGGGAGGGTCGATGGCTACACCTTC.

J is TRBJ2-1 and V is TRBV7-9; tentative D call: TRBD1 (6 bases). This CDR3 comprises 14 residues. The germline V and J ends were trimmed by 1 base and 4 bases, with 8 bases remaining between them. CDR1 is SEHNR, CDR2 FQNEAQ, per germline (reference sequence). CDR3: CASSLETGYNEQFF. In DNA form, the CDR3 reads TGTGCCAGCAGCTTAGAAACAGGGTACAATGAGCAGTTCTTC.

J is TRBJ2-7 and V is TRBV4-1; no firm D call. The germline CDR1 and CDR2 sequences are MGHRA and YSYEKL. Trimming left V 0 bases short and J 6 bases short, with 9 bases between. The CDR3 spans 13 residues. The CDR3 spells CASSQDPGGEQYF. In DNA form, the CDR3 reads TGCGCCAGCAGCCAAGATCCGGGTGGCGAGCAGTACTTC.

Written as DNA, the CDR3 is TGTGCCAGCAGTTACGGGACAGCGAACACTGAAGCTTTCTTT. It encodes CASSYGTANTEAFF. V usage is TRBV6-5 and J usage is TRBJ1-1, with TRBD1 identical over 7 bases. V dropped 2 bases and J dropped 1; count of bases not matched to a gene: 1. The CDR3 runs 14 residues. Germline V CDR1 and CDR2: MNHEY, SVGAGI.

This clone was seen a few times. The chain recombines TRBV19 with TRBJ1-2; D perhaps matches TRBD1 (6 bases). Germline CDR1 reads LNHDA; CDR2 reads SQIVND (reference sequence). V shed 8 bases and J shed 9 bases, with 13 bases lying between them. The CDR3 spans 11 residues. The DNA of the CDR3 is TGTGCCAGTCTACAGGGCTGGAGCTACACCTTC. Protein: CASLQGWSYTF. Supplemented by reference TRBV19 and TRBJ1-2, the full variable domain reads DGGITQSPKYLFRKEGQNVTLSCEQNLNHDAMYWYRQDPGQGLRLIYYSQIVNDFQKGDIAEGYSVSREKKESFPLTVTSAQKNPTAFYLCASLQGWSYTFGSGTRLTVV.

The chain is built from TRBV7-2 and TRBJ2-5; unclear D gene. The CDR3 length is 12 residues. The germline V gene encodes CDR1 SGHTA and CDR2 FQGNSA. V dropped 2 bases and J dropped 3 bases, with 4 bases sitting between them. The CDR3 DNA sequence: TGTGCCAGCAGCTTAAGAGAAGAGACCCAGTACTTC. Encoded protein: CASSLREETQYF.